The T cell receptor beta chain under discussion was sequenced for a study of cytomegalovirus exposure and HLA in healthy donors. In its sample, this clone was seen a few times. No antigen is known for it. Primers: 60 Vbeta forward and 13 Jbeta reverse. This table comes from immunoSEQ multiplex PCR, and its TCRdb copy is limited to in-frame clones, with some not included. The repertoire holds about 93,000 clones, around four fifths seen once, with 2% to 2.5% in the top ten. Germline V gene sequence: CDR1 GTSNPN, CDR2 SVGIG (reference sequence). CDR3 length: 16 residues. The V segment lost 6 bases and the J segment 5 bases; nucleotides outside the gene matches: 15. Study results and limitations: Later on, an analysis found that several of the most significant clusters appeared to be linked to common viral pathogens, which included parvovirus B19.

This sequence originates from a boy younger than 18 in good health and CMV-seronegative. The sample comprised PBMCs. The V gene is TRBV30, the J gene TRBJ2-7; 11 positions match TRBD2. The CDR3: CACKWGSSGRENEQYF. CDR3 DNA sequence: TGTGCCTGCAAGTGGGGGAGTAGCGGGAGGGAAAACGAGCAGTACTTC.